The entry below describes one T cell receptor beta chain. What it recognizes is unknown. In germline, CDR1 is LNHNV, CDR2 YYDKDF (reference sequence). The V and J ends lost 0 bases and 4 bases, in that order; junction bases with no gene match: 1. The CDR3 sequence is 14 residues long. This entry is derived from a study of CD8+CD57+ T cells in acquired aplastic anemia. Genomic DNA constituted the template upon which TCR beta VDJ and CDR3 profiling was performed. MiXCR, run by TCRdb on the reads, gives a single entry per CDR3 protein. Of more than 150,000 distinct CDR3 sequences detected, 64% appear once; the ten largest clones hold around 46%. General study findings and limits: Overlap between patients and controls comprised about 28 CD8+ CDR3 sequences. CD8+ Simpson's diversity showed no significant patient-control difference.

The origin of this receptor is a human donor with severe aplastic anemia or a healthy control (not recorded which). This sequence joins TRBV15 and TRBJ2-7; TRBD1 matches at 9 bases. The sequenced sample was sorted CD4+, CD8+, or CD8+CD57+ T cells (not recorded which) from PBMCs. CDR3 in DNA: TGTGCCACCAGCAGAGAAGGGACAGGGTACGAGCAGTACTTC. Translated, it gives CATSREGTGYEQYF.